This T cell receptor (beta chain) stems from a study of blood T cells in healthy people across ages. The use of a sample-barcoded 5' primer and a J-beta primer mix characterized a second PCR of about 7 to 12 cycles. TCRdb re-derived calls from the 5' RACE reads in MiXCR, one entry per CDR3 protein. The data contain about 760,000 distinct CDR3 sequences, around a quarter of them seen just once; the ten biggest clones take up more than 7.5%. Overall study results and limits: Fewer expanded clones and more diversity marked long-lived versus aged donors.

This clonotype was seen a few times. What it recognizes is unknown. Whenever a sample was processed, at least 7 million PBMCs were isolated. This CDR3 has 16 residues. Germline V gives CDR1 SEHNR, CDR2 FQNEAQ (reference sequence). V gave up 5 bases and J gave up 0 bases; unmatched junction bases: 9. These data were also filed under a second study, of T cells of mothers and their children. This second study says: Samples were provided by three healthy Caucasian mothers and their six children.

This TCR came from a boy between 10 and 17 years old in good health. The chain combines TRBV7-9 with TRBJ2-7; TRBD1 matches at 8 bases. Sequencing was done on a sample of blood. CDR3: CASSGGQAKGSYEQYF. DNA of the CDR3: TGTGCCAGCAGCGGGGGACAGGCCAAGGGCTCCTACGAGCAGTACTTC.